One and the same sample provided the 10 T cell receptor beta chains below, sequenced in a study of OX40 agonist ivuxolimab in advanced cancers. Assay: immunoSEQ multiplex PCR; the TCRdb copy retains only in-frame clones and omits some. The data show about 62,000 clones, less than 85% seen once. Sample: CD4+ or CD8+ T cells sorted from blood, taken in a trial of the OX40 agonist ivuxolimab. These receptors were taken from an adult with an advanced solid tumor such as melanoma, head and neck, liver or kidney cancer.

Concerning this clone itself: In the same sample, other DNA sequences code for this CDR3. J is TRBJ2-1 and V is TRBV7-3, with TRBD2 matching over 14 bases. This CDR3 comprises 15 residues. Germline V CDR1 and CDR2: SGHTA, FQGTGA. Trimming cost V 5 bases and J 8 bases; bases outside gene matches: 5. The chain's CDR3 is CASSPGLAGGDEQFF. CDR3 DNA sequence: TGTGCCAGCAGCCCAGGACTAGCGGGAGGCGATGAGCAGTTCTTC. Supplemented by reference TRBV7-3 and TRBJ2-1, the full variable domain reads GAGVSQTPSNKVTEKGKYVELRCDPISGHTALYWYRQSLGQGPEFLIYFQGTGAADDSGLPNDRFFAVRPEGSVSTLKIQRTERGDSAVYLCASSPGLAGGDEQFFGPGTRLTVL.

This chain links TRBV25-1 with TRBJ2-5; the D gene is possibly TRBD2 (5 bases). The length of the CDR3 is 15 residues. Germline values: CDR1 MGHDK, CDR2 SYGVNS. Trimming took 2 bases from V and 5 from J, leaving 15 bases between them. CDR3 DNA sequence: TGTGCCAGCAGTGAACCCTTGGAGGTGGGCGAGACCCAGTACTTC. This gives the protein CASSEPLEVGETQYF. The complete variable domain, with remaining parts taken from reference TRBV25-1 and TRBJ2-5, reads EADIYQTPRYLVIGTGKKITLECSQTMGHDKMYWYQQDPGMELHLIHYSYGVNSTEKGDLSSESTVSRIRTEHFPLTLESARPSHTSQYLCASSEPLEVGETQYFGPGTRLLVL.

The rearrangement joins TRBV5-1 to TRBJ2-1, with D possibly being TRBD1 or TRBD2 (5 bases each). This CDR3 has 14 residues. Germline loops: CDR1 SGHRS, CDR2 YFSETQ. Trimming shortened V by 5 bases and J by 6 bases, and 15 bases separated the two germline ends. CDR3 nucleotides: TGCGCCAGCAGTCTGCGCCAGGGAGCCAATGAGCAGTTCTTC. Its translation is CASSLRQGANEQFF.

This clone was detected only a few times. The CDR3 region is CASSYDLLANSPLHF. CDR3 DNA sequence: TGTGCCAGCAGTTACGACCTTCTAGCGAATTCACCCCTCCACTTT. V is TRBV6-5 and J is TRBJ1-6; D remains ambiguous. Trimming pared 2 bases from V and 7 bases from J, leaving 12 bases between. Germline V gene data show CDR1 as MNHEY and CDR2 as SVGAGI. There are 15 residues in the CDR3.

CDR3 region: CASSHPGQGLKEQYF. The CDR3 DNA is TGCGCCAGCAGCCACCCGGGACAGGGGTTAAAGGAGCAGTACTTC. The chain employs TRBV4-1 and TRBJ2-7; 10 positions match TRBD1. There are 15 residues in the CDR3. Germline V gene sequence: CDR1 MGHRA, CDR2 YSYEKL. V dropped 3 bases and J dropped 7; count of bases not matched to a gene: 9.

On this clone itself: Mismatch with germline at one junction end may stem from a read error. The chain is built from TRBV19 and TRBJ1-2; 8 bases line up with TRBD1. This CDR3 has 11 amino acids. CDR1 LNHDA and CDR2 SQIVND come from the germline V gene (reference sequence). The CDR3 bases are TGTGCCAGTAGTGACCGGGACAGGCGCAACTTC. Protein sequence: CASSDRDRRNF.

The rearrangement joins TRBV18 to TRBJ2-2, with D unresolved. Trimming pared 2 bases from V and 7 bases from J, leaving 8 bases between. Germline assignment: CDR1 KGHSH and CDR2 LQKENI. There are 13 residues in the CDR3. The CDR3 here is CASSPIQDGELFF. CDR3 DNA: TGTGCCAGCTCACCAATCCAGGACGGGGAGCTGTTTTTT.

The chain carries TRBV9 and TRBJ1-2; no clear D gene. The germline gives CDR1 SGDLS, CDR2 YYNGEE. Trimming took off 3 bases at V and 3 bases at J, with 3 bases between the two ends. The CDR3 runs to 11 residues. The CDR3 DNA is TGTGCCAGCAGCGACTACTATGGCTACACCTTC. Its protein product is CASSDYYGYTF.

The chain couples TRBV5-6 to TRBJ2-1; the D gene is possibly TRBD1 (6 bases). With 1 base removed from V and 3 bases from J, the gap between germline ends came to 8 bases. The CDR3 extends over 14 amino acids. Germline CDR1 is SGHDT and CDR2 is YYEEEE. The DNA of the CDR3 is TGTGCCAGCAGCTTGACAGGGAACTACAATGAGCAGTTCTTC. Encoded protein: CASSLTGNYNEQFF.

The chain combines TRBV19 with TRBJ1-5; D perhaps matches TRBD1 (5 bases). The CDR3 runs 15 residues. Germline CDR1 and CDR2: LNHDA and SQIVND (reference sequence). Trimming left V 5 bases short and J 9 bases short, with 20 bases between. CDR3 DNA sequence: TGTGCCAGTAGTGCCTATAAGGGGTCCTCAGGGCCCCAGCATTTT. Residues: CASSAYKGSSGPQHF. Full variable domain (remainder filled in from reference TRBV19 and TRBJ1-5): DGGITQSPKYLFRKEGQNVTLSCEQNLNHDAMYWYRQDPGQGLRLIYYSQIVNDFQKGDIAEGYSVSREKKESFPLTVTSAQKNPTAFYLCASSAYKGSSGPQHFGDGTRLSIL.